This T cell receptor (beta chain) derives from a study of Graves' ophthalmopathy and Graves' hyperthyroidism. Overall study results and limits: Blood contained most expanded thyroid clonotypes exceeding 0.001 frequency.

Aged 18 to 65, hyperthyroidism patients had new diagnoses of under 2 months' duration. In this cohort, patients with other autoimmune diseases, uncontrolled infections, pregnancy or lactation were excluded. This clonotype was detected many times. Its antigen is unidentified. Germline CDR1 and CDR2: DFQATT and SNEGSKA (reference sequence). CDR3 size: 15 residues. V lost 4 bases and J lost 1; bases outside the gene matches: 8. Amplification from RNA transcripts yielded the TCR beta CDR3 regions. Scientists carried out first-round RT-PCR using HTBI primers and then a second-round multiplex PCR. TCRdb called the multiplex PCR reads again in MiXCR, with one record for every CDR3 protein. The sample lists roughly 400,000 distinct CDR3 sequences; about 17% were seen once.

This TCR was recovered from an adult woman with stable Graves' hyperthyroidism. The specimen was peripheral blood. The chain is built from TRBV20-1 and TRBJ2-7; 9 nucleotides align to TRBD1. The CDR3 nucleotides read TGCAGTGCTACGTCTCCGGGACAGGGATCCTACGAGCAGTACTTC. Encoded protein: CSATSPGQGSYEQYF.